The present T cell receptor (beta chain) was sequenced within a study of CD8 T cells in Susac syndrome. Random-hexamer reverse transcription was applied to roughly 0.5 to 1 ug RNA. TCRdb re-called the immunoSEQ multiplex PCR reads with MiXCR, one entry per CDR3 protein. The sample lists roughly 120,000 distinct CDR3 sequences, about 95% seen once, with 0.1% to 0.15% in the top ten. The receptor was derived from a human donor with multiple sclerosis. Sequenced sample: CD4+ T cells from PBMCs.

DNA of the CDR3: TGTGCCAGCAGCCCCAGGGGTGTCCCTGGAAACACCATATATTTT. Translated, it gives CASSPRGVPGNTIYF. The chain couples TRBV3-1 to TRBJ1-3; the D gene is possibly TRBD1 (6 bases). Germline CDR1 is LGHDT and CDR2 is YNNKEL (reference sequence). Between the trimmed V and J ends, which lost 4 bases and 2 bases, there was a span of 12 bases. The CDR3 length is 15 residues.